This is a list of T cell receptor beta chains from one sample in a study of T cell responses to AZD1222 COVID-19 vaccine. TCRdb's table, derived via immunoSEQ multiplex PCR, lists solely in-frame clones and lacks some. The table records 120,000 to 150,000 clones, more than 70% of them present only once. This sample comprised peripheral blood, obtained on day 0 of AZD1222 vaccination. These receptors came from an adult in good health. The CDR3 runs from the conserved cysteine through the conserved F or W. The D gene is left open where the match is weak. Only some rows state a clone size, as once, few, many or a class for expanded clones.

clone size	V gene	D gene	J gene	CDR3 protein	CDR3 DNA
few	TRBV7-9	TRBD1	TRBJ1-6	CASSSRTGVESPLHF	TGTGCCAGCAGCTCGCGAACAGGGGTAGAGTCACCCCTCCACTTT
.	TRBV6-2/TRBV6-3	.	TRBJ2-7	CASSNQGYEQYF	TGTGCCAGCAGTAATCAGGGGTACGAGCAGTACTTC
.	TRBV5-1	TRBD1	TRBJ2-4	CASSLSTGENIQYF	TGCGCCAGCAGCTTATCGACAGGGGAAAACATTCAGTACTTC
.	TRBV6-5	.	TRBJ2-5	CASSYRGGSSQETQYF	TGTGCCAGCAGCTACCGTGGGGGCTCCTCCCAAGAGACCCAGTACTTC
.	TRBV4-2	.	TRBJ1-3	CASSQDPGGAGNTIYF	TGTGCCAGCAGCCAAGATCCCGGGGGCGCTGGAAACACCATATATTTT
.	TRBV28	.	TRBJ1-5	CASRTGGNQPQHF	TGTGCCAGCAGGACGGGGGGCAATCAGCCCCAGCATTTT
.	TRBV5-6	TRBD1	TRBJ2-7	CASTRTGTAWEQYF	TGTGCCAGCACCCGGACAGGGACCGCCTGGGAGCAGTACTTC
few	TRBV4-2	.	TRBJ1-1	CASSQEQGNMNTEAFF	TGTGCCAGCAGCCAAGAGCAGGGTAACATGAACACTGAAGCTTTCTTT
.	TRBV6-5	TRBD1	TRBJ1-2	CASSGTGAYGYTF	TGTGCCAGCAGCGGGACAGGGGCGTATGGCTACACCTTC
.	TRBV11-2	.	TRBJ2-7	CASSFNRELTYEQYF	TGTGCCAGCAGCTTCAACAGGGAGTTAACCTACGAGCAGTACTTC
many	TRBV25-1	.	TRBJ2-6	CASSEEGGSNSGANVLTF	TGTGCCAGCAGTGAAGAGGGAGGCTCTAACTCTGGGGCCAACGTCCTGACTTTC
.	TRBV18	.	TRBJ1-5	CASSPGLGGNSNQPQHF	TGTGCCAGCTCACCAGGTCTAGGCGGAAATAGCAATCAGCCCCAGCATTTT
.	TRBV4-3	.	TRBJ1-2	CASSQDLGNYGYTF	TGCGCCAGCAGCCAAGACTTGGGCAACTATGGCTACACCTTC
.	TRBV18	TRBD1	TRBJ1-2	CASSRWDRDGYTF	TGTGCCAGCTCACGATGGGACAGGGATGGCTACACCTTC
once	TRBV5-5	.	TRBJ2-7	CASSPGSGSYEQYF	TGTGCCAGCAGCCCAGGGTCAGGATCCTACGAGCAGTACTTC
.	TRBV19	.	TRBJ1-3	CASRWVSGNTIYF	TGTGCCAGCCGGTGGGTCTCTGGAAACACCATATATTTT
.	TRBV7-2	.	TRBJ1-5	CASSLTGNQPQHF	TGTGCCAGCAGCCTCACAGGGAATCAGCCCCAGCATTTT
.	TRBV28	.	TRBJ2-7	CASSAGFGVYEQYF	TGTGCCAGCTCCGCGGGGTTTGGGGTCTACGAGCAGTACTTC
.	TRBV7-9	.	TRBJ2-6	CASSLVRVSHLSGANVLTF	TGTGCCAGCAGCTTAGTTCGGGTTTCCCACCTCTCTGGGGCCAACGTCCTGACTTTC
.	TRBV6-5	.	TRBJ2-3	CASSKRQFTDTQYF	TGTGCCAGCAGTAAAAGACAGTTCACAGATACGCAGTATTTT
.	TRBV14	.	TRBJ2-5	CASSQGYIARETQYF	TGTGCCAGCAGCCAGGGTTATATAGCGAGAGAGACCCAGTACTTC
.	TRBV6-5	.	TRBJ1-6	CASSSLQLYNSPLHF	TGTGCCAGCAGTTCCCTACAGCTGTATAATTCACCCCTCCACTTT
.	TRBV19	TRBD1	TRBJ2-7	CASSTGTGAYEQYF	TGTGCCAGTAGTACCGGGACAGGGGCCTACGAGCAGTACTTC
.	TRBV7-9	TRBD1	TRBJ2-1	CASTGQGMGNEQFF	TGTGCCAGCACCGGACAGGGTATGGGGAATGAGCAGTTCTTC
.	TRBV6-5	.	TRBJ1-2	CASSYSGGNYGYTF	TGTGCCAGCAGTTATTCCGGGGGCAACTATGGCTACACCTTC
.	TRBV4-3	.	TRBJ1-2	CASSQGRGDYGYTF	TGCGCCAGCAGCCAGGGGAGGGGGGACTATGGCTACACCTTC
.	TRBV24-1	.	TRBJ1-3	CATSDSLENTIYF	TGTGCCACCAGTGACAGTTTGGAAAACACCATATATTTT
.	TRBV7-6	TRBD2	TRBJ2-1	CASSLADYSYNEQFF	TGTGCCAGCAGCCTAGCGGATTACTCCTACAATGAGCAGTTCTTC
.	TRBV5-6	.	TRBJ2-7	CASSRQLFYEQYF	TGTGCCAGCAGCCGACAACTCTTCTACGAGCAGTACTTC
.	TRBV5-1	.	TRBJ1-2	CASSLFTMDGYTF	TGCGCCAGCAGCTTATTCACCATGGATGGCTACACCTTC
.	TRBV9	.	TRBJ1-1	CASSVERGTEAFF	TGTGCCAGCAGCGTAGAAAGAGGGACTGAAGCTTTCTTT
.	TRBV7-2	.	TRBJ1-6	CASSPILAPKGSPLHF	TGTGCCAGCAGCCCCATCTTGGCCCCCAAGGGTTCACCCCTCCACTTT
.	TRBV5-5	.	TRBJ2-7	CASSATGQGGGEQYF	TGTGCCAGCAGCGCAACGGGACAAGGAGGAGGCGAGCAGTACTTC
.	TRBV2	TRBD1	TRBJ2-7	CASSEQGEFYEQYF	TGTGCCAGCAGTGAACAGGGGGAATTCTACGAGCAGTACTTC
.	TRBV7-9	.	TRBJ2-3	CASSLSVTQYF	TGTGCCAGCAGCTTGTCCGTTACGCAGTATTTT
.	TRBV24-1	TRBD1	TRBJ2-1	CATSDTRGQGHNEQFF	TGTGCCACCAGTGATACCCGGGGACAGGGCCACAATGAGCAGTTCTTC
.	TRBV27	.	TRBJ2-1	CASKGFGTSQDNEQFF	TGTGCCAGCAAAGGATTTGGGACAAGCCAGGACAATGAGCAGTTCTTC
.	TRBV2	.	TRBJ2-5	CASKRGAAGRETQYF	TGTGCCAGCAAACGAGGGGCCGCCGGGCGGGAGACCCAGTACTTC
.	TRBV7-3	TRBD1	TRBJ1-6	CASSAGDRRNSPLHF	TGTGCCAGCAGCGCGGGGGACAGAAGAAATTCACCCCTCCACTTT